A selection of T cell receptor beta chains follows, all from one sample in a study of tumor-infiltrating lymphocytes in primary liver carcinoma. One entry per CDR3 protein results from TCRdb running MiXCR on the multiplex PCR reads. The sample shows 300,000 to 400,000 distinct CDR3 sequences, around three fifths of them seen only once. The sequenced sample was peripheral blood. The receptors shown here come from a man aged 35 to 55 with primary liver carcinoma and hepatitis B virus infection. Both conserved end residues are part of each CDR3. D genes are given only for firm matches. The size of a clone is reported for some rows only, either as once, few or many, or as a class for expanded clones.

CASSQRNSISYEYYF	TGCGCCAGCAGCCAAAGGAATTCAATTTCCTACGAGTACTACTTC	.	TRBJ2-5	TRBV4-3	.
CATSKNRESYEQYF	TGTGCCACCAGCAAAAACAGGGAATCCTACGAGCAGTACTTC	.	TRBJ2-7	TRBV15	.
CASSYGAGRYEQYF	TGTGCCAGCAGTTACGGAGCGGGGCGGTACGAGCAGTACTTC	few	TRBJ2-7	TRBV6-5	TRBD2
CASSLVPFPLSSGRTDTQYF	TGTGCCAGCAGCTTAGTCCCTTTCCCTCTTTCTAGCGGGAGAACAGATACGCAGTATTTT	.	TRBJ2-3	TRBV7-8	TRBD2
CASAMDSNQPQHF	TGTGCTAGTGCTATGGACTCAAATCAGCCCCAGCATTTT	.	TRBJ1-5	TRBV12-5	.
CASSFGLARNNKQLF	TGTGCCAGCAGCTTCGGACTAGCGAGAAACAATAAGCAGCTCTTC	.	TRBJ2-1	TRBV11-2	TRBD2
CASGGKTASNSPLHF	TGTGCCAGCGGAGGAAAGACAGCGAGTAATTCACCCCTCCACTTT	few	TRBJ1-6	TRBV7-9	.
CAWSGGTGREQYF	TGTGCCTGGAGTGGAGGGACAGGGAGGGAGCAGTACTTC	.	TRBJ2-7	TRBV30	TRBD1
CSAVGLGLVGLAYEQYF	TGCAGCGCTGTGGGGCTAGGCTTGGTAGGACTAGCCTACGAGCAGTACTTC	many	TRBJ2-7	TRBV29-1	TRBD2
CASSSGTGTKDEQFF	TGTGCCAGCAGTTCAGGGACAGGGACTAAAGATGAGCAGTTCTTC	.	TRBJ2-1	TRBV11-2	TRBD1
CASSYAPGPGANVLTF	TGTGCCAGCAGTTACGCCCCAGGGCCTGGGGCCAACGTCCTGACTTTC	.	TRBJ2-6	TRBV6-5	.
CASSFRLVGSSYNEQLF	TGTGCCAGCAGCTTCCGACTAGTGGGGAGCTCCTACAATGAGCAGTTGTTC	.	TRBJ2-1	TRBV11-2	.
CASSLSPNTEAFF	TGTGCCAGCAGCTTGAGTCCGAACACTGAAGCTTTCTTT	.	TRBJ1-1	TRBV5-6	.
CASSRSRTSDTGELFF	TGTGCCAGCAGTCGCAGCAGGACGTCCGACACCGGGGAGCTGTTTTTT	.	TRBJ2-2	TRBV12-3/TRBV12-4	.
CASRSWSGNYEQYF	TGTGCCAGCAGGTCATGGTCGGGAAACTACGAGCAGTACTTC	few	TRBJ2-7	TRBV11-2	.
CASSYSGGVGAEAFF	TGTGCCAGCAGTTACTCGGGCGGGGTGGGGGCTGAAGCTTTCTTT	many	TRBJ1-1	TRBV6-6	.
CASSQVVHNNSPLHF	TGCGCCAGCAGCCAAGTGGTACATAATAATTCACCCCTCCACTTT	many	TRBJ1-6	TRBV4-1	.
CASSRNGYTGELFF	TGTGCCAGCTCACGGAATGGATACACCGGGGAGCTGTTTTTT	.	TRBJ2-2	TRBV18	.
CVIRHWTSGSVQETQYF	TGTGTCATCAGGCACTGGACTAGCGGGAGCGTCCAAGAGACCCAGTACTTC	.	TRBJ2-5	TRBV10-3	TRBD2
CASSRLRGTGELFF	TGTGCCAGCAGCCGTCTCCGGGGCACCGGGGAGCTGTTTTTT	.	TRBJ2-2	TRBV7-2	.
CASNQQTNRPQHF	TGTGCCAGCAACCAACAGACAAATCGGCCCCAGCATTTT	.	TRBJ1-5	TRBV14	.
CASSLNPGADTQYF	TGTGCCAGCAGCTTAAATCCCGGGGCCGATACGCAGTATTTT	few	TRBJ2-3	TRBV7-3	.
CASTRTSGTNEQLF	TGTGCCAGCACCAGGACTAGCGGGACAAACGAGCAGCTCTTC	once	TRBJ2-1	TRBV6-2/TRBV6-3	TRBD2
CASRDISSTDTQYF	TGTGCCTCCCGGGACATCTCTAGCACAGATACGCAGTATTTT	few	TRBJ2-3	TRBV28	.
CASSPVDRVDIQYF	TGTGCCAGCAGCCCCGTTGACAGGGTGGACATTCAGTACTTC	many	TRBJ2-4	TRBV6-2/TRBV6-3	TRBD1
CAIDRDGTVGGYTF	TGTGCCATCGACCGGGACGGCACCGTAGGTGGCTACACCTTC	many	TRBJ1-2	TRBV10-3	.
CANSPRTGAGSYGQYF	TGTGCCAACAGCCCACGGACAGGGGCGGGCTCCTACGGGCAGTACTTC	.	TRBJ2-7	TRBV11-2	TRBD1
CASSKTGTSLSEQYF	TGTGCCAGCAGCAAAACCGGGACTAGTCTCAGCGAGCAGTACTTC	.	TRBJ2-7	TRBV6-2/TRBV6-3	TRBD2
CSMRAGVSYSKEKYF	TGCAGCATGAGGGCGGGAGTGTCTTACTCCAAAGAGAAGTACTTC	.	TRBJ2-7	TRBV29-1	TRBD2
CIVGTSVRGRGLETGELFF	TGCATCGTTGGTACCAGTGTAAGGGGGAGGGGACTGGAAACCGGGGAGCTGTTTTTT	.	TRBJ2-2	TRBV29-1	.
CASSEARTSESTDTQYF	TGTGCCAGCAGTGAAGCTCGGACTAGCGAGAGCACAGATACGCAGTATTTT	few	TRBJ2-3	TRBV6-1	TRBD2
CANTSGGANGYTF	TGCGCCAACACCTCCGGGGGGGCGAATGGCTACACCTTC	.	TRBJ1-2	TRBV11-2	.
CASRPLAGGSSYNEQFF	TGTGCCAGCAGACCTCTAGCGGGAGGGAGCTCCTACAATGAGCAGTTCTTC	few	TRBJ2-1	TRBV14	TRBD2
CASSGTGSNQSQHF	TGTGCTAGCAGTGGGACGGGCAGCAATCAGTCCCAGCATTTT	.	TRBJ1-5	TRBV6-1	.
CASSLGLAGVPADTQYF	TGTGCCAGCAGCTTGGGACTAGCGGGAGTACCAGCAGATACGCAGTATTTT	few	TRBJ2-3	TRBV5-6	TRBD2
CASSNTGAGPYEQYF	TGCGCCAGCAGCAACACAGGGGCAGGGCCCTACGAGCAGTACTTC	many	TRBJ2-7	TRBV4-1	TRBD1
CANSLVVAALRCEQYF	TGTGCCAACAGCTTAGTTGTGGCAGCCCTTCGCTGCGAGCAGTACTTC	once	TRBJ2-7	TRBV11-2	.
CASSRGGEGTEVFF	TGTGCCTCCTCCCGGGGAGGGGAAGGAACTGAAGTCTTCTTT	.	TRBJ1-1	TRBV11-2	.
CASSLLGGSTTGELVF	TGTGCCAGCAGCTTATTAGGCGGGAGTACCACCGGGGAGCTGGTTTTT	.	TRBJ2-2	TRBV11-2	TRBD2
CASSRTSGRGDTQYF	TGTGCCAGCAGTCGGACTAGCGGGAGAGGAGATACGCAGTATTTT	.	TRBJ2-3	TRBV12-3/TRBV12-4	TRBD2